This T cell receptor beta chain derives from a study of blood T cell repertoires in COVID-19. The protocol was immunoSEQ multiplex PCR, while the TCRdb copy is restricted to in-frame clones and leaves out a portion. The table has about 140,000 clones, roughly 73% seen once. Germline V lookup: CDR1 SGDLS, CDR2 YYNGEE. Trimming shortened V by 0 bases and J by 8 bases, and 8 bases separated the two germline ends. The CDR3 has 12 residues. Sequenced sample: peripheral blood. This clonotype was sampled from a woman aged 45-65 years with active or convalescent COVID-19. V and J are TRBV9 and TRBJ1-2; D is unresolved. The CDR3 sequence: CASSVETGGYTF. CDR3 DNA: TGTGCCAGCAGCGTAGAAACGGGAGGCTACACCTTC.